One T cell receptor (beta chain) is described in this entry. This sample is drawn from a study of blood T cell repertoires in COVID-19. V was clipped by 6 bases and J by 3 bases; unmatched bases: 11. This CDR3 region has 18 residues. As processed by the authors: Reference gene primer amplification gave nucleated cell count estimates. Generated by immunoSEQ multiplex PCR, the TCRdb table keeps only in-frame clones and is missing some. That table furnishes V, J and clone size, whereas the DNA furnished D and trimming. The sample has 140,000 to 150,000 clones, 85% seen once. This sequence joins TRBV23-1 and TRBJ2-3, with 14 positions matching TRBD2. TRBV23-1 is filed as an ORF, its function uncertain. The receptor comes from a woman aged 40 to 50 with active or convalescent COVID-19. The sample consisted of peripheral blood. The CDR3, as DNA: TGCGCCAGCAGCAAGACAGGGGGACTAGCGGGAGAAACAGATACGCAGTATTTT. This encodes CASSKTGGLAGETDTQYF.